This paragraph covers one TCR beta chain sequence. Its antigen is as yet unknown. This CDR3 is 13 amino acids long. V lost 3 bases, J lost 0 bases, and 6 bases lay in between. CDR1 is SGDLS and CDR2 is YYNGEE in the germline V gene. Assay: immunoSEQ multiplex PCR; the TCRdb copy retains only in-frame clones and omits some. Of about 36,000 clones listed, roughly 96% are singletons. These data originate in a study of T cell clonotyping in hematopoietic cell transplantation. Study summary: Recipients' pretransplant samples followed cytoreduction.

Documented time point: recipient sample about 28 days before transplant, after cytoreduction. Findings and limits, study-wide: Recipient TCR diversity dropped after transplant; expanded clonotypes rose from day 30 to 180.

Material: peripheral blood mononuclear cells, obtained before stem cell transplant. The TCR sequence derives from a man aged 40-50 years with chronic myeloid leukemia. Some clones in this sample may be carry-over from other donors' samples. The chain joins TRBV9 to TRBJ1-1; D is undetermined. In DNA form, the CDR3 reads TGTGCCAGCAGCGCCTCTATGAACACTGAAGCTTTCTTT. The encoded protein is CASSASMNTEAFF.